This T cell receptor (beta chain) comes out of a study of T-cell memory formation after mild COVID-19. Study-wide results and limits: The study found contracting CD4+ clones mainly in CM and EM and contracting CD8+ clones in EMRA. In second-wave clones peaking day 37, SARS-CoV-2 specificity remained unconfirmed. Several responding clones turned up in pre-infection memory, indicating that cross-reactive memory may have taken part.

Each CDR3 protein is one row after TCRdb ran MiXCR on the 5' RACE reads. The sample comprises around 340,000 distinct CDR3 sequences, roughly 15% of which are singletons, and about a fifth rests with the top ten. The CDR3 runs to 15 residues. Germline assignment: CDR1 MNHEY and CDR2 SVGAGI. V gave up 11 bases and J gave up 0 bases, with 17 bases separating them. Points on this clonotype: Its specificity is unknown.

The chain is built from TRBV6-5 and TRBJ1-3; perhaps TRBD1 as D (5 bases). The receptor was derived from a man younger than 30 who had mild COVID-19 (a few samples of this study predate the infection). Cell type and time point are not known. Sample: PBMCs or a T cell subset sorted from them (not recorded which). CDR3 region: CAARQSIFSGNTIYF. Written as DNA, the CDR3 is TGTGCCGCAAGACAGAGTATCTTCTCTGGAAACACCATATATTTT.